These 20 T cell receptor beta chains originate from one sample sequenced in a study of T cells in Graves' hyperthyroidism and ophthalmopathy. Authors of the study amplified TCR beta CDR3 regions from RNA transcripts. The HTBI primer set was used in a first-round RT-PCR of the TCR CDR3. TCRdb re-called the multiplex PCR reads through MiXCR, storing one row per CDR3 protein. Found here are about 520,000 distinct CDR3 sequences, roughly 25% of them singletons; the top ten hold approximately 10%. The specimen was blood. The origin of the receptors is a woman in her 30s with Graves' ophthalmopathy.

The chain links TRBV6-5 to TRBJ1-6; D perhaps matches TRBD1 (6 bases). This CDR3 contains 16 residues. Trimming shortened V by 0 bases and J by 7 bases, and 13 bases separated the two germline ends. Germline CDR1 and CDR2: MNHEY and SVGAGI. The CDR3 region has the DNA TGTGCCAGCAGTTACTCTGTCAGGGGTAGGAATTCACCCCTCCACTTT. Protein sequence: CASSYSVRGRNSPLHF.

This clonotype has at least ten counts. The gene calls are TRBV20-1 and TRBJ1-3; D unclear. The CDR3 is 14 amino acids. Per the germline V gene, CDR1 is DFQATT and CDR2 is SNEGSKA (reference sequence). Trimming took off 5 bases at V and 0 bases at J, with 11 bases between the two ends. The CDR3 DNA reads TGCAGTGCTGTCGACGGGGTCTCTGGAAACACCATATATTTT. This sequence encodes CSAVDGVSGNTIYF.

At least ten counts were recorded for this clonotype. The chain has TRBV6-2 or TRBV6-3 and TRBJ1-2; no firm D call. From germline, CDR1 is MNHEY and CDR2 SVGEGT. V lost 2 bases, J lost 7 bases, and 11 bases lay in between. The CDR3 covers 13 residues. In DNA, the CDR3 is TGTGCCAGCAGTTACCGGGGTACCGGTGGCTACACCTTC. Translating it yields CASSYRGTGGYTF.

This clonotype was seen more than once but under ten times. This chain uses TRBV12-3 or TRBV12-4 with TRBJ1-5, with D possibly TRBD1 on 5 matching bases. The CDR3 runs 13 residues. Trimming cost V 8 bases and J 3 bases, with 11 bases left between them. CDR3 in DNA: TGTGCCAGCCGGGGACGGTTCAATCAGCCCCAGCATTTT. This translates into CASRGRFNQPQHF.

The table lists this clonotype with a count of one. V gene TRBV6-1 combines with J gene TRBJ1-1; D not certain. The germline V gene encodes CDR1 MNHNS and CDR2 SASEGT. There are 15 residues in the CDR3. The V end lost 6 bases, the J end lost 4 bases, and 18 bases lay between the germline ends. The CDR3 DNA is TGTGCCAGCAGAGTTCCAGGCCCCCGGGGCACTGAAGCTTTCTTT. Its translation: CASRVPGPRGTEAFF.

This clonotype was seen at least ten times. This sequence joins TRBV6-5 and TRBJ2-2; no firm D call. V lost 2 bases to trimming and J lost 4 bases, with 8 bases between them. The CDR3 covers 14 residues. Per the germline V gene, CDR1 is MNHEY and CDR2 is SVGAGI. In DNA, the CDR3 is TGTGCCAGCAGTTACGTCTGGGGCACCGGGGAGCTGTTTTTT. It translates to CASSYVWGTGELFF.

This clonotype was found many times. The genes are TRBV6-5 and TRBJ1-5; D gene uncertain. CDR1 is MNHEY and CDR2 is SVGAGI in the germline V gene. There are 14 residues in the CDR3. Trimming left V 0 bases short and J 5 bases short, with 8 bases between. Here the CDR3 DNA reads TGTGCCAGCAGTTACTCGGATAAAGATCAGCCCCAGCATTTT. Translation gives CASSYSDKDQPQHF.

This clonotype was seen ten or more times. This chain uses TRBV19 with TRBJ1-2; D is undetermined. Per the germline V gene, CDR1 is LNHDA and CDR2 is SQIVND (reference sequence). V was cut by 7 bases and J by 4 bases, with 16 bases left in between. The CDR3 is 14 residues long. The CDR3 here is CASTYLDKSYGYTF. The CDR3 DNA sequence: TGTGCCAGTACCTACCTTGACAAGTCCTATGGCTACACCTTC.

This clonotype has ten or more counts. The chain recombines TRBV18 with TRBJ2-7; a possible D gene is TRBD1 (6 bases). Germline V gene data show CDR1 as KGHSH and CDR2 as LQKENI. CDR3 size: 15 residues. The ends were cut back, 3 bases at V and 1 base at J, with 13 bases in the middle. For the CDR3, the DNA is TGTGCCAGCTCACCCATGCCAGGGGCTTCCTACGAGCAGTACTTC. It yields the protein CASSPMPGASYEQYF.

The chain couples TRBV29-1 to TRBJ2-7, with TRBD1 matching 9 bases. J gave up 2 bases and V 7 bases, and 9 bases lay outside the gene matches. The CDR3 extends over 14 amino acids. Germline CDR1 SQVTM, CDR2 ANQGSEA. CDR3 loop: CSAGFGTGTYEQYF. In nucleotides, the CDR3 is TGCAGCGCCGGATTCGGGACAGGGACCTACGAGCAGTACTTC.

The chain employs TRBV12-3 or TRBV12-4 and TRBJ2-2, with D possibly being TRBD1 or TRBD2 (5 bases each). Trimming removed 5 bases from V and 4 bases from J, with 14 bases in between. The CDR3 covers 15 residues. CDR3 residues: CASSPRVRVTGELFF. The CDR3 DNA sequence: TGTGCCAGCAGTCCGAGGGTCAGGGTCACCGGGGAGCTGTTTTTT.

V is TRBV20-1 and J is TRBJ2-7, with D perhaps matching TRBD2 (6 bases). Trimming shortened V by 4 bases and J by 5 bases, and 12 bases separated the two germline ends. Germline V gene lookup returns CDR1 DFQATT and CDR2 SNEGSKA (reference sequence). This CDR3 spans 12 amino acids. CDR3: CSAIGGAHEQYF. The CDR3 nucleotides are TGCAGTGCTATCGGAGGGGCTCACGAGCAGTACTTC.

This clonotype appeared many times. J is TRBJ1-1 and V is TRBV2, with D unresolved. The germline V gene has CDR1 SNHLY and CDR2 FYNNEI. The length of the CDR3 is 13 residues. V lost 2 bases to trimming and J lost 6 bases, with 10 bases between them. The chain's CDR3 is CASSERRVSEAFF. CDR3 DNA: TGTGCCAGCAGTGAAAGAAGGGTTTCTGAAGCTTTCTTT. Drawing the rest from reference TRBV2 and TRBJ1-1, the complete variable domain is EPEVTQTPSHQVTQMGQEVILRCVPISNHLYFYWYRQILGQKVEFLVSFYNNEISEKSEIFDDQFSVERPDGSNFTLKIRSTKLEDSAMYFCASSERRVSEAFFGQGTRLTVV.

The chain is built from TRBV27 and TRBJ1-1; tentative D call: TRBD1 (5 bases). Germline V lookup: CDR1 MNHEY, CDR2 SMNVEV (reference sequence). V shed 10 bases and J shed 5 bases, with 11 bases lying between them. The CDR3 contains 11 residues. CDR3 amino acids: CATGEGTEAFF. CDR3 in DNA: TGTGCCACCGGGGAGGGGACTGAAGCTTTCTTT.

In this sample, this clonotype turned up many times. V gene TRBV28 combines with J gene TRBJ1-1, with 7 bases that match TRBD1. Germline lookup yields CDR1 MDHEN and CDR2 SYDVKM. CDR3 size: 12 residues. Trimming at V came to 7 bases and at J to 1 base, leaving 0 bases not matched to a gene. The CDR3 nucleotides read TGTGCCAGCAAGGGGGCGAACACTGAAGCTTTCTTT. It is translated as CASKGANTEAFF.

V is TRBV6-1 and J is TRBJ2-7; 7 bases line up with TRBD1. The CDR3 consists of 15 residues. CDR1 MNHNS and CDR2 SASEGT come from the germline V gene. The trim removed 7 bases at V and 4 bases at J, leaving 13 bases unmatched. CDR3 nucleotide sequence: TGTGCCAGCAAGATCTTGACAGGGCGACGGTACGAGCAGTACTTC. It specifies CASKILTGRRYEQYF.

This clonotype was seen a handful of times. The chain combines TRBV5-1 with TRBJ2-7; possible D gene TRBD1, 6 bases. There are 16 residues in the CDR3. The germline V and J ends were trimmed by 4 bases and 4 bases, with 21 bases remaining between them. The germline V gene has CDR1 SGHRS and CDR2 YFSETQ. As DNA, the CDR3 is TGCGCCAGCAGCCCCGTAGGACAGAAAGGGATATACGAGCAGTACTTC. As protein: CASSPVGQKGIYEQYF.

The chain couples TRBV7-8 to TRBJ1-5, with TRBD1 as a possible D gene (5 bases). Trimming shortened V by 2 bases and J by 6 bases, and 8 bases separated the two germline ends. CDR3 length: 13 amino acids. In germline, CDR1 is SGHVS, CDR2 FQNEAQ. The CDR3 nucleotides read TGTGCCAGCAGCTTAAGGGGACGTCAGCCCCAGCATTTT. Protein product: CASSLRGRQPQHF. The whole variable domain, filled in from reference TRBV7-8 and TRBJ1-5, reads GAGVSQSPRYKVAKRGQDVALRCDPISGHVSLFWYQQALGQGPEFLTYFQNEAQLDKSGLPSDRFFAERPEGSVSTLKIQRTQQEDSAVYLCASSLRGRQPQHFGDGTRLSIL.

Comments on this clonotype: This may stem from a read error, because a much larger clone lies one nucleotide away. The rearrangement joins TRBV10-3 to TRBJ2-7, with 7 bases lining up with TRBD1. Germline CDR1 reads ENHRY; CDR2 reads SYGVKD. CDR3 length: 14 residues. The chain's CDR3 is CSISGSQGEYEQYF. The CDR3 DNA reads TGTTCCATCAGTGGGTCCCAGGGGGAATACGAGCAGTACTTC.

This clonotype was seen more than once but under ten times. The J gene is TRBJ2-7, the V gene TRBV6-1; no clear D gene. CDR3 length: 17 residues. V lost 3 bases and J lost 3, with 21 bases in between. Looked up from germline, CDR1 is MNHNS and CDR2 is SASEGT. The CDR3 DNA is TGTGCCAGCAGTGATTTAGGGCGTACCGATTCGGTCTACGAGCAGTACTTC. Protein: CASSDLGRTDSVYEQYF.